A selection of T cell receptor beta chains follows, all from one sample in a study of CD8+ T cells in alopecia areata. Clones were read by immunoSEQ multiplex PCR, and TCRdb kept only the in-frame ones, dropping some. The sample has 100,000 to 150,000 clones, 47% seen once; the top ten hold about 10%. Sequenced: NKG2D-low CD8+ T cells sorted from blood. The origin of the receptors is a human donor with alopecia areata. The CDR3 runs from the conserved cysteine through the conserved F or W. D genes are given only for firm matches. Part of the rows lack a size; the others show once, few, many or a class for expanded clones.

>TRBD2|TRBJ2-7|TRBV4-1|.
TGCGCCAGCAGCCATAGCCCAGGAGGGGAGGGTGGTTACGAGCAGTACTTC
CASSHSPGGEGGYEQYF
>TRBD2|TRBJ2-3|TRBV28|few
TGTGCCAGCAGCTTAGCGGGTGCCACAGATACGCAGTATTTT
CASSLAGATDTQYF
>.|TRBJ2-3|TRBV29-1|.
TGCAGCGTTGGAACGCAGTATTTT
CSVGTQYF
>TRBD2|TRBJ2-3|TRBV29-1|.
TGCAGCGTTCGGACTAGCGAGGGGTTTAAAGCAGATACGCAGTATTTT
CSVRTSEGFKADTQYF
>.|TRBJ1-1|TRBV4-1|few
TGCGCCAGCAGCCAAGACCGGGGAGCTGGAGTAGCTTTCTTT
CASSQDRGAGVAFF
>.|TRBJ2-7|TRBV28|.
TGTGCCAGCAGTTTATCGGCCTACGAGCAGTACTTC
CASSLSAYEQYF
>TRBD1|TRBJ2-7|TRBV4-1|.
TGCGCCAGCAGCCAAGCCGGGACAGGGGGCAACGAGCAGTACTTC
CASSQAGTGGNEQYF
>TRBD1|TRBJ2-3|TRBV19|.
TGTGCCAGTAGCGGGACAGGGCACACCGATACGCAGTATTTT
CASSGTGHTDTQYF
>TRBD2|TRBJ2-7|TRBV7-2|.
TGTGCCAGCAGCAGCGGACTAGCGGGGCCCTACGAGCAGTACTTC
CASSSGLAGPYEQYF
>.|TRBJ2-6|TRBV29-1|.
TGCAGCGTTTGGGGGGGCGAGGAATCTGGGGCCAACGTCCTGACTTTC
CSVWGGEESGANVLTF
>.|TRBJ2-3|TRBV29-1|few
TGCAGCGTCTTGGGGGGCTGGACAGATACGCAGTATTTT
CSVLGGWTDTQYF
>.|TRBJ2-1|TRBV29-1|few
TGCAGCGTTGAGAGGGCGGGTCCCTACAATGAGCAGTTCTTC
CSVERAGPYNEQFF
>.|TRBJ2-7|TRBV29-1|few
TGCAGCGTTGAAGAACGACCCTACGAGCAGTACTTC
CSVEERPYEQYF
>.|TRBJ2-2|TRBV29-1|.
TGCAGCGTTGAGAAAGGTTCCGGGGAGCTGTTTTTT
CSVEKGSGELFF
>.|TRBJ2-5|TRBV28|few
TGTGCCAGCCTTGGGGAGGAAGAGACCCAGTACTTC
CASLGEEETQYF
>.|TRBJ2-6|TRBV28|few
TGTGCCAGCAGTTTCGCAGGGGCTGGGGCCAACGTCCTGACTTTC
CASSFAGAGANVLTF
>.|TRBJ2-1|TRBV7-6|.
TGTGCCAGCAGCTTTCGTGGGGGGAATGAGCAGTTCTTC
CASSFRGGNEQFF
>.|TRBJ2-1|TRBV30|.
TGTGCCTGGAATAAGGGGGGGGCCTACAATGAGCAGTTCTTC
CAWNKGGAYNEQFF
>.|TRBJ2-5|TRBV28|few
TGTGCCAGCAGTTTACACAGTTCTCAAGAGACCCAGTACTTC
CASSLHSSQETQYF
>.|TRBJ1-2|TRBV6-6|once
TGTGCCAGCAGTCCCAAGAACTATGGCTACACCTTC
CASSPKNYGYTF
>TRBD1|TRBJ1-2|TRBV29-1|.
TGCAGCGTGGCCCTCGAGGGGGCCCATGGCTACACCTTC
CSVALEGAHGYTF
>.|TRBJ1-2|TRBV29-1|.
TGCAGCGTTGAAACAGATTTCAACTATGGCTACACCTTC
CSVETDFNYGYTF
>.|TRBJ2-5|TRBV5-1|.
TGCGCCAGCAGCCCCTTCTCGGGGACGGTCCAAGAGACCCAGTACTTC
CASSPFSGTVQETQYF
>TRBD2|TRBJ2-1|TRBV6-5|.
TGTGCCAGCAGTACGGGACTATTAAATGAGCAGTTCTTC
CASSTGLLNEQFF
>.|TRBJ2-1|TRBV6-6|.
TGTGCCAGCAGTTACCGTGGGGAGCAGTTCTTC
CASSYRGEQFF
>TRBD2|TRBJ2-7|TRBV29-1|.
TGCAGCGTTGAAGAGGGGACTAGCGGAGCTTACGAGCAGTACTTC
CSVEEGTSGAYEQYF
>TRBD1|TRBJ2-3|TRBV27|once
TGTGCCAGCAGTTCAGCCGGGACAGCCACAGATACGCAGTATTTT
CASSSAGTATDTQYF
>TRBD2|TRBJ2-1|TRBV29-1|.
TGCAGCGTCGTCGGACTAGTAGAGCACAATGAGCAGTTCTTC
CSVVGLVEHNEQFF
>.|TRBJ1-1|TRBV30|once
TGTGCCTCCGGGTTTCCTACTTTTACCACATGGGCTTTCTTT
CASGFPTFTTWAFF
>.|TRBJ2-1|TRBV20-1|.
TGCAGTGCCCAGCTCTACAATGAGCAGTTCTTC
CSAQLYNEQFF